The 17 T cell receptor beta chains below were found in one sample sequenced in a study of blood T cell repertoires in COVID-19. Produced via immunoSEQ multiplex PCR; TCRdb's table is partial and in-frame only. The sample has some 250,000 clones, around 83% seen once. The sequenced sample was peripheral blood. These receptors all stem from a man aged 25 to 40 who had recovered from COVID-19.

The chain joins TRBV5-1 to TRBJ2-5, with 7 bases identical to TRBD1. V lost 0 bases, J lost 5 bases, and 4 bases stayed unmatched. The germline V gene encodes CDR1 SGHRS and CDR2 YFSETQ. The CDR3 extends over 14 amino acids. The CDR3 DNA sequence: TGCGCCAGCAGCTTGGGAGGGGGCAGCGAGACCCAGTACTTC. It translates to CASSLGGGSETQYF.

This clone was detected a few times. V usage is TRBV6-1 and J usage is TRBJ1-2; 7 nucleotides agree with TRBD1. Germline values: CDR1 MNHNS, CDR2 SASEGT. The CDR3 consists of 15 residues. V dropped 2 bases and J dropped 0; count of bases not matched to a gene: 3. CDR3 in amino acids: CASSEWTGPNYGYTF. The CDR3 DNA is TGTGCCAGCAGTGAATGGACAGGACCTAACTATGGCTACACCTTC.

This clone is a singleton in its sample. The chain recombines TRBV11-2 with TRBJ2-3; 9 bases fit TRBD2. In germline, CDR1 is SGHAT, CDR2 FQNNGV. The CDR3 has 19 residues. With V trimmed by 1 base and J by 3 bases, 14 bases remained unmatched. Here the CDR3 DNA reads TGTGCCAGCAGCTTAGGTCAGCGTGGAGCGGGGGGTGGTACAGATACGCAGTATTTT. Its protein is CASSLGQRGAGGGTDTQYF. Together with reference TRBV11-2 and TRBJ2-3, the CDR3 gives the full variable domain: EAGVAQSPRYKIIEKRQSVAFWCNPISGHATLYWYQQILGQGPKLLIQFQNNGVVDDSQLPKDRFSAERLKGVDSTLKIQPAKLEDSAVYLCASSLGQRGAGGGTDTQYFGPGTRLTVL.

J is TRBJ2-3 and V is TRBV6-1, with no clear D. V gave up 1 base and J gave up 4 bases, with 12 bases separating them. This CDR3 region has 15 residues. From germline, CDR1 is MNHNS and CDR2 SASEGT. Here the CDR3 DNA reads TGTGCCAGCAGTGAAGGGGTTATGAGGTCAGATACGCAGTATTTT. The encoded protein is CASSEGVMRSDTQYF.

The chain carries TRBV19 and TRBJ2-5; D may be TRBD1 (5 bases). The CDR3 loop spans 15 amino acids. Germline CDR1 reads LNHDA; CDR2 reads SQIVND (reference sequence). Trimming pared 7 bases from V and 5 bases from J, leaving 20 bases between. CDR3: CASTSWRQGWETQYF. The CDR3 DNA reads as TGTGCCAGTACCTCCTGGCGGCAGGGATGGGAGACCCAGTACTTC.

This clone was detected only once. CDR3 amino acids: CASRPYSNQPQHF. The CDR3 DNA is TGTGCCAGCAGGCCCTATAGCAATCAGCCCCAGCATTTT. The V and J genes are TRBV6-6 and TRBJ1-5; D unclear. This CDR3 is 13 amino acids long. V lost 6 bases and J 0 bases, leaving 6 bases between the germline ends. Germline assignment: CDR1 MNHNY and CDR2 SVGAGI (reference sequence).

The chain uses TRBV5-1 and TRBJ1-3, with D perhaps TRBD1 (5 bases). The germline V gene has CDR1 SGHRS and CDR2 YFSETQ. The germline V and J ends were trimmed by 3 bases and 10 bases, with 17 bases remaining between them. This CDR3 has 14 amino acids. The CDR3 sequence: CASSSDNPRGTIYF. The CDR3 DNA reads as TGCGCCAGCAGCTCTGACAACCCCCGGGGGACCATATATTTT.

This chain joins TRBV11-2 and TRBJ2-4, with 7 nucleotides matching TRBD1. V was clipped by 5 bases and J by 0 bases; unmatched bases: 7. There are 16 residues in the CDR3. CDR1 SGHAT and CDR2 FQNNGV come from the germline V gene. CDR3 DNA: TGTGCCAGCAGCCGGGACAGCTCACTAGCCAAAAACATTCAGTACTTC. Amino acid sequence: CASSRDSSLAKNIQYF.

The J gene is TRBJ2-7, the V gene TRBV21-1; TRBD1 reflects the table's D call only, with no check against the DNA. TRBV21-1 corresponds to a pseudogene. This CDR3 region has 18 residues. CDR3 sequence (DNA): TGTGCCAGCAGCAGAGTTCCGGGACAGGGGGAATCTGCTTACGAGCAGTACTTC. Translating gives CASSRVPGQGESAYEQYF.

This chain connects TRBV6-1 to TRBJ1-4; D unclear. Trimming stripped 3 bases from V and 7 bases from J, with 15 bases between. The CDR3 consists of 15 residues. Germline V gene data show CDR1 as MNHNS and CDR2 as SASEGT. DNA of the CDR3: TGTGCCAGCAGTGAGAAGGTTCGGGTCAGTGAAAAACTGTTTTTT. Its translation: CASSEKVRVSEKLFF.

In this sample, this clone turned up a few times. The rearrangement links TRBV2 to TRBJ1-5; perhaps TRBD1 as D (6 bases). Deletions cut 4 bases from V and 5 bases from J, with 15 bases between. Germline values: CDR1 SNHLY, CDR2 FYNNEI. CDR3 length: 15 residues. CDR3 in DNA: TGTGCCAGCAGTGTAGGGGGATCCGATTATCAGCCCCAGCATTTT. Amino acid sequence: CASSVGGSDYQPQHF.

This clone came up once. The chain uses TRBV3-1 (or the pseudogene TRBV3-2) and TRBJ2-1, with TRBD2 as a possible D gene (6 bases). With 1 base removed from V and 6 bases from J, the gap between germline ends came to 16 bases. The CDR3 spans 16 residues. Germline-derived CDR1 and CDR2 are LGHDT and YNNKEL (reference sequence). CDR3 protein: CASSQVGGTGTNEQFF. CDR3 sequence (DNA): TGTGCCAGCAGCCAAGTCGGAGGGACTGGTACCAATGAGCAGTTCTTC.

The rearrangement uses TRBV28 and TRBJ2-6; the D gene is possibly TRBD1 (5 bases). CDR1 is MDHEN, CDR2 SYDVKM, per germline. The CDR3 loop spans 15 amino acids. The V end was cut by 2 bases, the J end by 2 bases, with 7 bases between. CDR3 sequence (DNA): TGTGCCAGCAGTTTAGGCAGGGCTGGGGCCAACGTCCTGACTTTC. It codes for CASSLGRAGANVLTF. Variable domain in full (rest from reference TRBV28 and TRBJ2-6): DVKVTQSSRYLVKRTGEKVFLECVQDMDHENMFWYRQDPGLGLRLIYFSYDVKMKEKGDIPEGYSVSREKKERFSLILESASTNQTSMYLCASSLGRAGANVLTFGAGSRLTVL.

The J gene is TRBJ2-7, the V gene TRBV28; TRBD1 aligns across 9 bases. The length of the CDR3 is 16 residues. The ends lost 4 bases at V and 2 bases at J; junction bases unmatched: 9. CDR1 is MDHEN and CDR2 is SYDVKM in the germline V gene. CDR3 protein: CASSYGTGSGTYEQYV. In DNA form, the CDR3 reads TGTGCCAGCAGTTATGGGACAGGGAGTGGCACCTACGAGCAGTACGTC.

This clone was recorded many times. The chain is built from TRBV27 and TRBJ1-2, with TRBD1 identical over 12 bases. Germline CDR1 and CDR2: MNHEY and SMNVEV (reference sequence). This CDR3 spans 15 amino acids. The J segment lost 14 bases and the V segment lost 8 bases, leaving 18 bases of the junction unmatched. The CDR3 spells CASGSSGVGTGGGTF. In nucleotides, the CDR3 is TGTGCCAGCGGCTCATCTGGGGTCGGGACAGGGGGCGGGACCTTC.

The chain uses TRBV5-4 and TRBJ2-2; the D is unclear. The V end was cut by 5 bases, the J end by 3 bases, with 11 bases between. The V gene's germline CDR1 is SGHNT and CDR2 YYREEE (reference sequence). CDR3 length: 14 amino acids. CDR3 nucleotides: TGTGCCAGCAGTCTCGACAAGCACACCGGGGAGCTGTTTTTT. Translating it yields CASSLDKHTGELFF.

The chain uses TRBV7-9 and TRBJ2-5, with 7 bases matching TRBD1. Unmatched junction bases numbered 2, after V lost 4 bases and J lost 3 bases. The germline CDR1 and CDR2 sequences are SEHNR and FQNEAQ (reference sequence). CDR3 length equals 13 residues. This CDR3 is CASSYRGEETQYF. As DNA, the CDR3 is TGTGCCAGCAGCTACAGGGGAGAAGAGACCCAGTACTTC.